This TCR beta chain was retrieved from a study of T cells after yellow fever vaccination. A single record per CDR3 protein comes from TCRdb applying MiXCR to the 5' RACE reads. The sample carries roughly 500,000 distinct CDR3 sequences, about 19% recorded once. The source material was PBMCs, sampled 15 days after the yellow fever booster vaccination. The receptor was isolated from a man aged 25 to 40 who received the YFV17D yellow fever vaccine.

In DNA form, the CDR3 reads TGTGCCAGCAGTATACGGACTAGCGGGAGCACCGGGGAGCTGTTTTTT. Translated, it gives CASSIRTSGSTGELFF. The chain combines TRBV12-3 or TRBV12-4 with TRBJ2-2; 13 nucleotides match TRBD2. V gave up 5 bases and J gave up 4 bases; unmatched junction bases: 4. This CDR3 is built from 16 residues.